These T cell receptor beta chains were read from a single sample in a study of monozygotic twins with inflammatory bowel disease. TCRdb re-analyzed the 5' RACE reads; it lists each CDR3 protein once, without DNA. In total, the table holds under 150,000 distinct CDR3 sequences. The specimen was blood. Every receptor here comes from a human donor with ulcerative colitis or Crohn's disease, or a healthy co-twin of an affected twin (not recorded which). The CDR3 runs from the conserved cysteine through the conserved F or W.

len | j_gene | v_gene | CDR3aa
14 | TRBJ2-7 | TRBV5-1 | CASSLDRDNYEQYF
15 | TRBJ2-1 | TRBV7-2 | CASSSREGGYNEQFF
14 | TRBJ2-4 | TRBV20-1 | CSATGGKAKNIQYF
13 | TRBJ2-5 | TRBV16 | CASSQFHQETQYF
15 | TRBJ2-7 | TRBV12-3/TRBV12-4 | CASSSLGELPYEQYF
14 | TRBJ1-1 | TRBV20-1 | CSAKSTRVNTEAFF
15 | TRBJ2-4 | TRBV15 | CATSTPGWAKNIQYF
14 | TRBJ2-7 | TRBV12-3/TRBV12-4 | CASSSGQGMYEQYF
13 | TRBJ1-5 | TRBV20-1 | CSASTGSNQPQHF
15 | TRBJ1-2 | TRBV20-1 | CSARDQQASNYGYTF
15 | TRBJ1-2 | TRBV12-3/TRBV12-4 | CASSFALRGRLGCTF
15 | TRBJ2-1 | TRBV5-1 | CASSPLAGGWDEQFF
13 | TRBJ1-1 | TRBV7-2 | CASSRGRNTEAFF
18 | TRBJ2-7 | TRBV4-2 | CASSRTSGGPKNPYEQYF
20 | TRBJ2-7 | TRBV5-1 | CASSFRTGGTRGLAGYEQYF
13 | TRBJ2-7 | TRBV20-1 | CSARLDTRRVQYF
13 | TRBJ1-6 | TRBV7-2 | CASSWTGRSPLHF
13 | TRBJ1-2 | TRBV5-1 | CASSEGERYGYTF
18 | TRBJ2-3 | TRBV4-2 | CASSQSLIMLSGTDTQYF
14 | TRBJ1-2 | TRBV29-1 | CSVRLAPPRSGYTF
15 | TRBJ2-3 | TRBV2 | CASSAQRVSTDTQYF
13 | TRBJ2-3 | TRBV5-1 | CASELGGTDTQYF
16 | TRBJ2-7 | TRBV5-1 | CASARDGPTGSYEQYF
17 | TRBJ1-2 | TRBV6-5 | CASSYSIYEGLNYGYTF
16 | TRBJ2-7 | TRBV7-2 | CASSLVEGRNSYEQYF
20 | TRBJ2-1 | TRBV5-1 | CASRSGGALSALSSYNEQFF
15 | TRBJ2-1 | TRBV7-8 | CASSLVPGTYNEQFF
16 | TRBJ2-5 | TRBV10-3 | CAISQPQGAIQETQYF
16 | TRBJ2-5 | TRBV20-1 | CSASTGLAGVGETQYF
14 | TRBJ1-1 | TRBV19 | CASSIRQGRTEAFF
13 | TRBJ1-2 | TRBV12-3/TRBV12-4 | CASSLQWSLGYTF
14 | TRBJ1-2 | TRBV9 | CASSGTVYLYGYTF
15 | TRBJ2-1 | TRBV6-5 | CASSYSGDSNNEQFF
14 | TRBJ2-3 | TRBV20-1 | CSATRQPPTDTQYF
15 | TRBJ1-5 | TRBV6-2/TRBV6-3 | CASTTGYGSNQPQHF
14 | TRBJ1-5 | TRBV25-1 | CASSPGGFNQPQHF
11 | TRBJ1-2 | TRBV29-1 | CSARQDYGYTF
15 | TRBJ1-1 | TRBV27 | CASSLFSGGDTEAFF
15 | TRBJ2-5 | TRBV4-3 | CASSQWRGFQETQYF
13 | TRBJ1-2 | TRBV9 | CASNVGADYGYTF
14 | TRBJ1-6 | TRBV5-1 | CASQASGGNSPLDF